A selection of T cell receptor beta chains follows, all from one sample in a study of CD8 T cells in ankylosing spondylitis. TCRdb re-called the 5' RACE reads with MiXCR, one entry per CDR3 protein. The sample records about 250,000 distinct CDR3 sequences, roughly 32% being singletons. Sequencing used blood, either unsorted or a sorted T cell fraction (not recorded which). Receptors originate from a male donor with ankylosing spondylitis or in good health (not recorded which). CDR3s include the opening cysteine and the closing phenylalanine or tryptophan.

TRBV12-3/TRBV12-4 CASTSVRGTQYF
TRBV20-1 CSARDDRANVLTF
TRBV12-3/TRBV12-4 CASSLGVTNEQFF
TRBV12-3/TRBV12-4 CASSFIEGDEQYF
TRBV4-1 CASSQEETNGGELFF
TRBV27 CASSEAGGLETQYF
TRBV28 CASSLSQPTGELFF
TRBV20-1 CSARPPGLASDTQYF
TRBV15 CATSRARTGIQYF
TRBV20-1 CSGNTIYF
TRBV12-3/TRBV12-4 CASSLLTGSSYNEQFF
TRBV9 CASSRQGLQCYEQYF
TRBV6-5 CASSYSPGNSPLHF
TRBV24-1 CATSDPGTGAYEQYF
TRBV25-1 CASRAGNYGYTF
TRBV29-1 CSVALGQGFEQYF
TRBV29-1 CSVELRDRRNTIYF
TRBV5-5 CASFLGGGSSEAFF
TRBV12-3/TRBV12-4 CASSPGGDLDF
TRBV5-1 CASSSFGGQQNTEAFF
TRBV29-1 CSVEDPGRTGGSTDTQYF
TRBV10-3 CAISPFTGVQYGYTF
TRBV5-1 CASTLGTGNYEQYF
TRBV7-2 CASIGTGGSYNEQFF
TRBV12-3/TRBV12-4 CASSGGAYEQYF
TRBV4-1 CASRDRPSGGPEQFF
TRBV12-3/TRBV12-4 CASSLAHHSPLHF
TRBV20-1 CSAGWQEGAFF
TRBV5-1 CASSLLPGRYEQFF
TRBV5-1 CASSLGQYTEAFF
TRBV27 CASSLYPSDGYTF
TRBV20-1 CSARDPRRGNEQYF
TRBV10-3 CAISTSGGTYEQYF
TRBV5-1 CASSPGLQGWGNNEQFF
TRBV24-1 CATSEGGQSYEQYF
TRBV6-1 CASRAGTKNIQYF
TRBV12-3/TRBV12-4 CASSRNPGLAGYNEQFF
TRBV7-9 CASSLGAVNPEQFF
TRBV12-3/TRBV12-4 CASSSPTGTGTYEQYF
TRBV5-1 CASSHSGGRNEQFF
TRBV15 CATSRDVPPDTQYF
TRBV4-1 CASSSGHGRETQYF
TRBV29-1 CSVRGGREAKNIQYF